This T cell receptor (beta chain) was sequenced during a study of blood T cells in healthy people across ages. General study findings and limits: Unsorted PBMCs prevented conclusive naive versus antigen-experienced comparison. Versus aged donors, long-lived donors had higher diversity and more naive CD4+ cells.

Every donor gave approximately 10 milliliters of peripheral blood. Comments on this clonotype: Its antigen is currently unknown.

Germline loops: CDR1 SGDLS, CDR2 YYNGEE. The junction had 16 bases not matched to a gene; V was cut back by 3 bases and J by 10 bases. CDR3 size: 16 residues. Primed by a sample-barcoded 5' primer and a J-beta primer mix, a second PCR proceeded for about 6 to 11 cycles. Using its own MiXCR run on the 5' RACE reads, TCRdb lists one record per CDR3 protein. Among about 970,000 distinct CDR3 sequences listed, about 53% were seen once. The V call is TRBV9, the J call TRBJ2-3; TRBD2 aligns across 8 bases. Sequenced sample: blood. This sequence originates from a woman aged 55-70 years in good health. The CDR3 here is CASSARPGLGTVSQYF. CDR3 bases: TGTGCCAGCAGCGCGAGGCCGGGACTAGGAACGGTTTCGCAGTATTTT.